A selection of T cell receptor beta chains follows, all from one sample in a study of blood T cell repertoires in COVID-19. Clones were sequenced by immunoSEQ multiplex PCR, and TCRdb holds only the in-frame ones, with some missing. The table lists around 200,000 clones, around nine tenths of them singletons. Specimen: peripheral blood. Every receptor here comes from a man in his sixties who had recovered from COVID-19. CDR3s include the opening cysteine and the closing phenylalanine or tryptophan. D genes are given only for firm matches. The listing skips clone size in some rows; elsewhere it reads once, few, many or a size class.

j_call,clone_size,cdr3_length,v_call,d_call,cdr3_nt,cdr3_aa
TRBJ2-1,NA,19,TRBV3-1/TRBV3-2,TRBD2,TGTGCCAGCAGCCCCCGACTAGCGGGGGGGTCCCTCGGGTACAATGAGCAGTTCTTC,CASSPRLAGGSLGYNEQFF
TRBJ1-3,NA,12,TRBV28,NA,TGTGCCAGCACCACGACAGGAAACACCATATATTTT,CASTTTGNTIYF
TRBJ2-7,NA,15,TRBV19,NA,TGTGCCAGTAGTATAACCCGGGACTCCCTTGGCGAGCAGTACTTC,CASSITRDSLGEQYF
TRBJ2-7,NA,12,TRBV11-2,NA,TGTGCCAGCAGCCCACAGGGTTACGAGCAGTACTTC,CASSPQGYEQYF
TRBJ2-2,NA,18,TRBV18,TRBD2,TGTGCCAGCTCACCCCCCGGACTAGCGGGAGTAGGAACCGGGGAGCTGTTTTTT,CASSPPGLAGVGTGELFF
TRBJ1-1,NA,10,TRBV29-1,NA,TGCAGCGTTGAATTCGCTGAAGCTTTCTTT,CSVEFAEAFF
TRBJ1-2,NA,14,TRBV19,NA,TGTGCCAGTAGGGCGACAGGCGCTAACTATGGCTACACCTTC,CASRATGANYGYTF
TRBJ2-5,NA,15,TRBV18,TRBD2,TGTGCCAGCTCAGACTATGCTGGGAGGGGTACGGCCCAGTACTTC,CASSDYAGRGTAQYF
TRBJ2-1,many,13,TRBV5-6,TRBD2,TGTGCCAGCAGCTTGGTAGCGGGAGCCCGGCAGTTCTTC,CASSLVAGARQFF
TRBJ2-1,few,16,TRBV4-3,TRBD2,TGCGCCAGCAGCCAAGAGAGTCACGGGGGGGTCAATGAGCAGTTCTTC,CASSQESHGGVNEQFF
TRBJ2-2,NA,16,TRBV5-1,TRBD1,TGCGCCAGCAAAGGAACTACAGGGGCGAACACCGGGGAGCTGTTTTTT,CASKGTTGANTGELFF
TRBJ1-3,NA,15,TRBV7-7,TRBD1,TGTGCCAGCAGCACCCGGGACAGTCCTGGAAACACCATATATTTT,CASSTRDSPGNTIYF
TRBJ1-2,NA,14,TRBV19,NA,TGTGCCAGTAGTATAGATGGAGGTAACTATGGCTACACCTTC,CASSIDGGNYGYTF
TRBJ2-5,NA,13,TRBV18,NA,TGTGCCAGCTCACCACCGTCTCGGGAGACCCAGTACTTC,CASSPPSRETQYF
TRBJ2-4,NA,15,TRBV2,NA,TGTGCCAGCAGTGAGGGCGGGGCAGCCAAAAACATTCAGTACTTC,CASSEGGAAKNIQYF
TRBJ2-5,NA,14,TRBV19,NA,TGTGCCAGTAGTAACCGAAGGGGGCAAGAGACCCAGTACTTC,CASSNRRGQETQYF
TRBJ1-6,NA,14,TRBV5-6,NA,TGTGCCAGCAGCTCGGGACAACTTAATTCACCCCTCCACTTT,CASSSGQLNSPLHF
TRBJ1-5,NA,15,TRBV2,TRBD1,TGTGCCAGCAGTACCCTGGGACAGGGGGTAGCGGAACAGCATTTT,CASSTLGQGVAEQHF
TRBJ2-7,few,13,TRBV10-1,NA,TGCGCCAGCAGTGAAGGGGCCCGTGGCGAGCAGTACTTC,CASSEGARGEQYF
TRBJ2-5,NA,14,TRBV27,NA,TGTGCCAGCAGTTTAGCAGGGCGAGGTGAGACCCAGTACTTC,CASSLAGRGETQYF
TRBJ1-5,NA,14,TRBV19,NA,TGTGCCAGTAGTGGCCTGGACAGAAGACAGCCCCAGCATTTT,CASSGLDRRQPQHF
TRBJ2-2,NA,16,TRBV13,NA,TGTGCCAGCAGCTTAGTGACTAACTACATCACCGGGGAGCTGTTTTTT,CASSLVTNYITGELFF
TRBJ2-7,NA,13,TRBV6-2/TRBV6-3,NA,TGTGCCAGCAGCCGGGACACACCTTACGAGCAGTACTTC,CASSRDTPYEQYF
TRBJ1-5,NA,14,TRBV30,NA,TGTGCCTGGAGTAATAGAGGGGGATATCAGCCCCAGCATTTT,CAWSNRGGYQPQHF
TRBJ2-3,NA,16,TRBV2,TRBD1,TGTGCCAGCAGTGTGGGGCAGGGTGACAGGGGGGATACGCAGTATTTT,CASSVGQGDRGDTQYF
TRBJ2-7,once,15,TRBV7-9,NA,TGTGCCAGCAGCCAACGAGGGGGGGCGAGGAACGAGCAGTACTTC,CASSQRGGARNEQYF